This T cell receptor beta chain was documented in a study of beta chain features in type 1 diabetes (dated by TCRdb to the late 2010s). Regarding the complete study: Patients and healthy donors did not differ in mean age, gender distribution, total cell number or subset yield. A total of approximately 100,000,000 sorted cells were examined across all samples, and the number of cells per subset was strongly correlated with RNA yield. The study compared the TCRB repertoires of sorted circulating CD4+ T cell subsets in recently diagnosed type 1 diabetes patients with those in matched healthy donors. Regulatory and stem cell-like memory subsets were obtained from only 8 patients and about 8 healthy donors, while naive and central memory subsets were obtained from all 28 donors. The paper's findings and limits, for the study overall: Naive, central memory and regulatory TCRB repertoires appeared more similar among patients than among healthy donors. Fewer insertions and more nucleotide deletions at VDJ recombination sites were observed in patients with type 1 diabetes, implying thymic rearrangement abnormalities. PCR may preferentially amplify shorter templates, but because patient and control samples were amplified and corrected together, any resulting skew would affect both groups equally. Because cDNA was sequenced instead of genomic DNA, highly expressing activated cells could be over-represented, though the groups showed no difference in activation or CD3 levels. A moderate but significant shortening of TCRB CDR3 length was observed in type 1 diabetes patients in all four CD4+ subsets. Only small numbers of individuals were included in the HLA sub-analyses, which left unresolved whether HLA type had any influence on TCRB rearrangement.

The entire amount of isolated RNA was reverse transcribed using the High Capacity cDNA Reverse Transcription Kit, so the sequenced TCRB transcripts were expressed ones. Deep immunoSEQ sequencing was performed on naive, central memory and regulatory T cell samples, with an average of about 3.6 million total reads per sample. Sorted cells were lysed in RLT buffer, and RNA was extracted using DNase-treated RNeasy Micro or Mini kits according to cell number. To prevent cross-contamination, each cell subset was processed individually, whereas patient and healthy donor samples were processed jointly. TCRB sequences were amplified from cDNA with the immunoSEQ multiplex PCR, producing 87-bp fragments spanning the CDR3 region. Sequencing of the amplicons was done on the Illumina HiSeq platform. The study's processing was this. PCR bias was corrected computationally using synthetic template baselines, and reads within Hamming distance 2 were collapsed, with unmergeable singletons discarded. Reads were aligned to IMGT to assign V, D and J genes, CDR3 length, and insertions or deletions at six rearrangement sites. Clonotype counts were normalized to sorted cell number within each subset before computing true diversity and Gini coefficients with the tcR R package. Repertoire sharing was quantified using the overlap coefficient calculated on TCRB nucleotide sequences. Imported from immuneACCESS, the table was reduced by TCRdb to in-frame sequences with V and J called. These copies leave out some clones; in studies compared against another copy, an unresolved V gene accounts for under half, and the cause of the remainder is not known. V and J calls plus clone size are reproduced from that table; the DNA served to infer D and trimming. Recorded for this sample are more than 140,000 clones; roughly 9.3% of them occurred a single time. 0.65% of the sample rests with the top ten.

The CDR3, cysteine through phenylalanine, is 16 amino acids long. The kept DNA is CDR3 alone, 48 bases in frame from the first base. Based on the germline V gene, the CDR1 and CDR2 sequences are SGHDN and FVKESK. For this chain, trimming is 0 bases at the V end and 3 bases at the J end, and the number of junction bases without a gene match is 7. From each donor, a single peripheral blood sample of around 0.12 L on average was drawn into heparinised tubes. A BD FACSAria II and a panel including CD45RO, CCR7, CD25, CD127, CD95 and CD27 were used to sort naive, central memory, regulatory and stem cell-like memory CD4+ T cells. Every sorted population had a purity above 95%. PBMCs were isolated right away by Lymphoprep density gradient centrifugation and were stained directly, without culture. Samples were stained and sorted in pairs, with one healthy donor and one patient per experiment, so that batch effects were minimized.

A word on this clone: Which antigen it targets is not known. The input lacks base qualities; no much larger clone sits a single base away.

Recombination connected TRBV14 to TRBJ2-5, with 7 middle bases fitting TRBD2. The specimen sequenced was central memory CD4+ T cells from blood. This receptor was identified in a woman in her thirties or forties in good health. The nucleotide sequence reads TGTGCCAGCAGCCAAGAACGGCGGGGGATCAAAGAGACCCAGTACTTC. Its protein product is CASSQERRGIKETQYF.